One and the same sample provided the 6 T cell receptor beta chains below, sequenced in a study of CD4 T cells in relation to SARS-CoV-2 and coronaviruses. Data came from immunoSEQ multiplex PCR; TCRdb stores just in-frame clones and leaves some out. The sample includes some 16,000 clones, around four fifths seen only once; the top ten take over 40%. Their specific antigens are unknown. Before the COVID-19 pandemic, during about 2011-2019, CD4+ T cells were taken from unexposed donors. The cells were cultured for 10 days before CD4+ T cells were isolated. What was sequenced was CD4+ T cells from PBMCs, cultured in vitro. Source of these receptors: a human donor in good health.

The CDR3 DNA is TGTGCCAGCAGTTTTTCCTCTGATACGCAGTATTTT. Translated: CASSFSSDTQYF. V gene TRBV12-3 or TRBV12-4 combines with J gene TRBJ2-3, with D unclear. The CDR3 runs 12 residues. Deletions cut 3 bases from V and 6 bases from J, with 7 bases between.

This clone was observed a single time. The chain employs TRBV24-1 and TRBJ2-3, with 7 bases lining up with TRBD2. The junction had 8 bases not matched to a gene; V was cut back by 5 bases and J by 4 bases. There are 15 residues in the CDR3. Germline CDR1 is KGHDR and CDR2 is SFDVKD. For the CDR3, the DNA is TGTGCCACCAGTGGGTGGGGCCGGGGGGCAGATACGCAGTATTTT. Translating it yields CATSGWGRGADTQYF.

The chain carries TRBV5-1 and TRBJ2-3; D remains ambiguous. V lost 4 bases to trimming and J lost 1 base, with 13 bases between them. Per germline, CDR1 SGHRS and CDR2 YFSETQ. The CDR3 runs 15 residues. The CDR3 DNA reads TGCGCCAGCAGCCTTTCAGGCCCGGGCACAGATACGCAGTATTTT. Translation gives CASSLSGPGTDTQYF.

The chain joins TRBV1 to TRBJ1-1; the DNA was not compared with TRBD1, the D call given in the table. TRBV1 is described as a pseudogene. The CDR3 contains 16 residues. CDR3 sequence: CTSSQGAGGCQIEAFF. CDR3 coding DNA: TGCACCAGCAGCCAAGGGGCAGGGGGCTGCCAAATTGAAGCTTTCTTT.

The V gene is TRBV7-8, the J gene TRBJ2-7; 7 nucleotides agree with TRBD1. This CDR3 spans 14 amino acids. Trimming took 3 bases from V and 3 from J; bases not matched to a gene: 5. CDR1 is SGHVS, CDR2 FQNEAQ, per germline. In nucleotides, the CDR3 is TGTGCCAGCAGCTTGGAGACAGGGTACTACGAGCAGTACTTC. Protein sequence: CASSLETGYYEQYF. Supplemented by reference TRBV7-8 and TRBJ2-7, the full variable domain reads GAGVSQSPRYKVAKRGQDVALRCDPISGHVSLFWYQQALGQGPEFLTYFQNEAQLDKSGLPSDRFFAERPEGSVSTLKIQRTQQEDSAVYLCASSLETGYYEQYFGPGTRLTVT.

This chain connects TRBV14 to TRBJ1-1, with TRBD1 as a possible D gene (5 bases). Trimming left V 3 bases short and J 5 bases short, with 13 bases between. The CDR3 extends over 14 amino acids. Germline V gene lookup returns CDR1 SGHDN and CDR2 FVKESK. The CDR3 DNA reads as TGTGCCAGCAGCCAGGCTGGGGGGAGTACTGAAGCTTTCTTT. It codes for CASSQAGGSTEAFF.